This TCR beta chain derives from a study of T cell repertoires in cytomegalovirus infection. Background on the study: As its CMV epitopes, the study selected recently identified HLA-C-restricted and well-studied HLA-B-restricted targets. Both a matching HLA type and CMV infection were indicated by public TCR beta signatures. Findings and limits, study-wide: CMV carriers with the relevant HLA were identified by cumulative public TCR beta family frequency.

TCRdb redid the calling of the reads with MiXCR, one entry per CDR3 protein. The sample lists some 350,000 distinct CDR3 sequences, about 35% occurring once. Of note for this clonotype: Its target is not known.

V was pared by 1 base and J by 1 base, with 8 bases between. This CDR3 spans 14 amino acids. The germline V gene has CDR1 GTSNPN and CDR2 SVGIG (reference sequence). The chain couples TRBV30 to TRBJ1-5; perhaps TRBD1 as D (5 bases). The sample consisted of cultured PBMCs, taken from culture after CMV antigen stimulation. The TCR sequence derives from a human donor in good health (CMV status not recorded). Some clones in this sample may be carry-over from other donors' samples. CDR3 amino acids: CAWSGAGSNQPQHF. The DNA for the CDR3 is TGTGCCTGGAGTGGGGCAGGGAGCAATCAGCCCCAGCATTTT.